This T cell receptor (beta chain) is from a study of CD8 T cells in Susac syndrome (dated by TCRdb to between 2019 and 2020). Some background on the complete study: Of the Susac syndrome patients who were sequenced, over five had clinically active disease and roughly eight were in clinical remission. At blood withdrawal, Susac syndrome patients were therapy-naive, treated with corticosteroids (with IVIg additionally given to some), or treated with IVIg alone. Whether CD8+ T cell activation and differentiation in Susac syndrome was antigen driven was tested using repertoire sequencing. The study compared CD8+ T cell repertoire clonality among 12 healthy donors, roughly 14 Susac syndrome patients and roughly 16 multiple sclerosis patients.

Peripheral blood CD8+ and CD4+ T cells from healthy donors, Susac syndrome patients and multiple sclerosis patients were profiled by high-throughput TCR beta sequencing. Susac syndrome patients met recently defined diagnostic criteria for definite or probable disease. CD8+ TEMRA cells were enriched by FACS, while bulk CD8+ and CD4+ T cells were purified by magnetic negative isolation. Blood was collected in EDTA tubes and processed within 24 hours, with PBMCs isolated through density gradient centrifugation. PBMCs intended for TCR sequencing were cryopreserved in liquid nitrogen and were subsequently thawed in a 37 degrees C water bath. The sorted or isolated CD4+, CD8+ and CD8+ TEMRA cells had a purity of 90% or higher. General conclusions and limits of the study: The study acknowledged that relatively few individuals were included in the TCR sequencing and HLA analysis. Susac syndrome CD8+ repertoires showed clonal expansion, highest in CD8+ TEMRA cells and greater in clinically active than remitting patients. In the total CD8+ and CD8+ TEMRA repertoires, 15 to 20 and five Susac-specific public clones, respectively, were identified.

RNA was extracted using the RNeasy kit, and about 0.5 to 1 ug of the RNA was reverse transcribed with random hexamers. The immunoSEQ multiplex PCR assay, covering 54 Vbeta and 13 Jbeta segments, was used to amplify TCR beta CDR3 regions. PCR amplification bias was corrected by using a synthetic template baseline for primer optimization and computational correction. On the study's bioinformatics: Only productive sequences were kept, with reads annotated to V, D and J genes according to IMGT and analyzed in immunoSEQ Analyzer. To calculate clonality, Shannon entropy was normalized by log2 of the number of productive unique sequences and then subtracted from one. Public and private clones were assessed among the 100 most prevalent clones of each patient and control. Clones were defined as Susac-specific when absent from the healthy and MS cohorts, from approximately 970 published viral clones and from other ImmuneACCESS disease sequences. TCRdb cleaned the public reads at Q25 with fastp, built clones with MiXCR and kept in-frame beta chains. Rows are combined by CDR3 protein, so each entry shows the most common genes and DNA. The V and J calls come from TCRdb's annotation, not from the publication. In all, the sample holds 120,000 or so distinct CDR3 sequences, and approximately 96% of those were seen once. The ten most abundant clones make up about 0.19% of the sample.

Reading from cysteine to phenylalanine, the CDR3 counts 19 amino acids. Left in the record is the CDR3 DNA by itself, 57 bases read in frame from the first base. Deletion took 3 bases off V and 0 bases off J, with a span of 21 bases between the germline ends. In the germline V gene, CDR1 corresponds to MGHRA and CDR2 to YSYEKL. In regard to this clonotype: No cognate antigen has been identified for it. Base qualities are missing; no much larger clone stands one base away.

The rearrangement combines TRBV4-1 with TRBJ2-4, with the D call perhaps TRBD1 or TRBD2, each one matching 6 bases. The sequence was obtained from a human donor with Susac syndrome. Specimen: CD8+ T cells from PBMCs. The CDR3 region: CASSHRGDTRVGAKNIQYF. Read as DNA, the sequence is TGCGCCAGCAGCCATAGGGGGGACACAAGGGTCGGAGCCAAAAACATTCAGTACTTC.